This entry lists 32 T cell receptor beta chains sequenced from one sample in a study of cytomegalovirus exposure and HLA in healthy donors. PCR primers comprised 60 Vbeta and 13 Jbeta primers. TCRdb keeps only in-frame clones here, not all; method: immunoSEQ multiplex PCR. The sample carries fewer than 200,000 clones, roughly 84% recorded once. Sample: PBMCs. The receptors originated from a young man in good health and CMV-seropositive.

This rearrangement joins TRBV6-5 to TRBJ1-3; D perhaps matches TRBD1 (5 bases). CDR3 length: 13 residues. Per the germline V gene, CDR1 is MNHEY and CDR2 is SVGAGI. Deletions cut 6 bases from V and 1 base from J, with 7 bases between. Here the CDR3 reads CASRSGSGNTIYF. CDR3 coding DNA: TGTGCCAGCAGATCAGGGTCTGGAAACACCATATATTTT.

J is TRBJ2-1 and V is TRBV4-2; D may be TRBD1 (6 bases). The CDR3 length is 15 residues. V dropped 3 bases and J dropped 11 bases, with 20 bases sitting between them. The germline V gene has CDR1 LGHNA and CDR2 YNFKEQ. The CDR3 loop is CASSQNPERTEQQFF. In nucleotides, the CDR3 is TGTGCCAGCAGCCAGAACCCTGAAAGGACAGAGCAGCAGTTCTTC.

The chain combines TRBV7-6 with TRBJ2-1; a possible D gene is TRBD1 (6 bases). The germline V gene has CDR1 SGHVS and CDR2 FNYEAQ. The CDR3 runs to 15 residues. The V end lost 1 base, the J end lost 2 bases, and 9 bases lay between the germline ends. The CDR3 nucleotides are TGTGCCAGCAGCTTAGGGGACACGGCCTACAATGAGCAGTTCTTC. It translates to CASSLGDTAYNEQFF. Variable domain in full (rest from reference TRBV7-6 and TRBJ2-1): GAGVSQSPRYKVTKRGQDVALRCDPISGHVSLYWYRQALGQGPEFLTYFNYEAQQDKSGLPNDRFSAERPEGSISTLTIQRTEQRDSAMYRCASSLGDTAYNEQFFGPGTRLTVL.

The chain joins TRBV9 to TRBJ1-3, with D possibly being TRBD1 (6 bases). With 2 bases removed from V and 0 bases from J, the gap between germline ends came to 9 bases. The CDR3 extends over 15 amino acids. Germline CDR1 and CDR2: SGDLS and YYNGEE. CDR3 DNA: TGTGCCAGCAGCGTCCAGGGGACCTCTGGAAACACCATATATTTT. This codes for CASSVQGTSGNTIYF.

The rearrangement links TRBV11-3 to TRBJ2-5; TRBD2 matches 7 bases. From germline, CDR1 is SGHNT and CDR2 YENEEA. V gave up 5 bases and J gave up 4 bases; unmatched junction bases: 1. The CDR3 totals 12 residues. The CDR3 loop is CASSREAETQYF. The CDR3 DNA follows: TGTGCCAGCAGCCGGGAGGCAGAGACCCAGTACTTC.

This chain's CDR3 is CASSTGTSPSYEQYF. The CDR3 coding sequence is TGTGCCAGCAGTACTGGGACTAGCCCCTCCTACGAGCAGTACTTC. The chain recombines TRBV11-3 with TRBJ2-7; TRBD2 aligns across 9 bases. The V segment lost 6 bases and the J segment 0 bases; nucleotides outside the gene matches: 6. CDR3 length equals 15 residues. Germline V gene sequence: CDR1 SGHNT, CDR2 YENEEA.

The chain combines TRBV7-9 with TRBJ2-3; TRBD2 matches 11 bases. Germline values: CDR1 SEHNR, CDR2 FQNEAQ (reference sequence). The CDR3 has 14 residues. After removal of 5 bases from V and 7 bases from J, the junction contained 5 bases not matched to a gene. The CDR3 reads CASSPLAGGYTQYF. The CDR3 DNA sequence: TGTGCCAGCAGCCCCCTAGCGGGGGGATATACGCAGTATTTT. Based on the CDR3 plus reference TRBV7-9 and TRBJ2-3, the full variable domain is DTGVSQNPRHKITKRGQNVTFRCDPISEHNRLYWYRQTLGQGPEFLTYFQNEAQLEKSRLLSDRFSAERPKGSFSTLEIQRTEQGDSAMYLCASSPLAGGYTQYFGPGTRLTVL.

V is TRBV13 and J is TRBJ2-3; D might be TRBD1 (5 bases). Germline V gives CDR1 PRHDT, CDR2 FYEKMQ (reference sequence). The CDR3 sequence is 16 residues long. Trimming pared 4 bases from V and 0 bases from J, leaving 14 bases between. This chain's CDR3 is CASSSAGSASTDTQYF. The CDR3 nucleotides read TGTGCCAGCAGCTCCGCAGGGTCAGCTAGCACAGATACGCAGTATTTT. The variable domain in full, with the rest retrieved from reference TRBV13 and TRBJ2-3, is AAGVIQSPRHLIKEKRETATLKCYPIPRHDTVYWYQQGPGQDPQFLISFYEKMQSDKGSIPDRFSAQQFSDYHSELNMSSLELGDSALYFCASSSAGSASTDTQYFGPGTRLTVL.

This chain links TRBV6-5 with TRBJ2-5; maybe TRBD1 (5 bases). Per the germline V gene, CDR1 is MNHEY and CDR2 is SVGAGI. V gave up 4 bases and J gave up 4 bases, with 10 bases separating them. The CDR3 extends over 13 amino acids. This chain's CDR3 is CASSSTRGETQYF. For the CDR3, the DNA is TGTGCCAGCAGTTCAACAAGGGGAGAGACCCAGTACTTC.

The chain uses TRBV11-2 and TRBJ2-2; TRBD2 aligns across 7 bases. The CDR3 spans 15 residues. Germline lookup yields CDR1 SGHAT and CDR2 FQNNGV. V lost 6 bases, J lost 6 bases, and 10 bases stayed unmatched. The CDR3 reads CASSFTGLGPGELFF. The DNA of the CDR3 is TGTGCCAGCAGTTTTACTGGACTAGGGCCCGGGGAGCTGTTTTTT.

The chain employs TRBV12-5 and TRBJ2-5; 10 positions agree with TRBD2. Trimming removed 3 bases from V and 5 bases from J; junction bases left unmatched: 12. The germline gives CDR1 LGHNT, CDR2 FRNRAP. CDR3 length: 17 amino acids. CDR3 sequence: CASGFPGIGLAEETQYF. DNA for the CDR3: TGTGCTAGTGGTTTTCCCGGGATAGGACTAGCGGAGGAGACCCAGTACTTC. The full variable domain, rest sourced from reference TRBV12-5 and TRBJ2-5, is DARVTQTPRHKVTEMGQEVTMRCQPILGHNTVFWYRQTMMQGLELLAYFRNRAPLDDSGMPKDRFSAEMPDATLATLKIQPSEPRDSAVYFCASGFPGIGLAEETQYFGPGTRLLVL.

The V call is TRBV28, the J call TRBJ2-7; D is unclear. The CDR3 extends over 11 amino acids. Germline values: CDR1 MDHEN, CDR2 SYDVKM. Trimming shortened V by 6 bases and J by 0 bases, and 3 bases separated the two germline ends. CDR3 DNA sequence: TGTGCCAGCAGGGCCTCCTACGAGCAGTACTTC. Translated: CASRASYEQYF. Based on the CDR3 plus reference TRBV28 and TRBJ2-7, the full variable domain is DVKVTQSSRYLVKRTGEKVFLECVQDMDHENMFWYRQDPGLGLRLIYFSYDVKMKEKGDIPEGYSVSREKKERFSLILESASTNQTSMYLCASRASYEQYFGPGTRLTVT.

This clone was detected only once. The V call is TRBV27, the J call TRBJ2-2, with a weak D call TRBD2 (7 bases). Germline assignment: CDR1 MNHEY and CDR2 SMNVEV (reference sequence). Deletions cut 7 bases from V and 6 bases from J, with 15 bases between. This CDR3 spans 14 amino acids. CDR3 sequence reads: CASTRGGAAGELFF. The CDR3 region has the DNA TGTGCCAGCACGAGAGGGGGGGCAGCCGGGGAGCTGTTTTTT.

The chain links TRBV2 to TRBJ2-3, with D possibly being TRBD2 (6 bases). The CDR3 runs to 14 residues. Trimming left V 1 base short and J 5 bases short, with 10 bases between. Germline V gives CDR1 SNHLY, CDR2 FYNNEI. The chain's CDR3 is CASSEGTTIDTQYF. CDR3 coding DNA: TGTGCCAGCAGTGAAGGGACTACCATAGATACGCAGTATTTT.

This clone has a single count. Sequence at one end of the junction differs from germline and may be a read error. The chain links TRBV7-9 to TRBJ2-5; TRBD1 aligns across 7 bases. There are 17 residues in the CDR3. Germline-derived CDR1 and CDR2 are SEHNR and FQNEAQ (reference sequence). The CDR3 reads CSSSLDFTTGQKETQYF. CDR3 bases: TGTTCCAGCAGCTTAGACTTTACGACAGGGCAAAAAGAGACCCAGTACTTC.

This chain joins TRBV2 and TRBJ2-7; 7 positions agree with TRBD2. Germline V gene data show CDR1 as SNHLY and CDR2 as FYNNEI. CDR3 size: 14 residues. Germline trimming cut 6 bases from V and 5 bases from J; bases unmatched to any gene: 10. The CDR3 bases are TGTGCCAGCAGCGATTTAGGGAGGGGCGACGAGCAGTACGTC. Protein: CASSDLGRGDEQYV.

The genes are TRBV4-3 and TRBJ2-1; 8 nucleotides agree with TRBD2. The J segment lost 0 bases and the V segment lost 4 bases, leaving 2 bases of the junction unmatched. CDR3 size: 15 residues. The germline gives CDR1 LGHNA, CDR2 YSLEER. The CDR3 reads CASSPSGSSYNEQFF. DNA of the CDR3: TGCGCCAGCAGCCCCAGCGGGAGCTCCTACAATGAGCAGTTCTTC.

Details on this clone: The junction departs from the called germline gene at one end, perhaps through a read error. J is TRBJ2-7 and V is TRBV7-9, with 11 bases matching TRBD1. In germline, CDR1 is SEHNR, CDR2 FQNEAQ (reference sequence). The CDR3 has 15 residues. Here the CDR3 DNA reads TGTTCCAGCAGCCCCGGACAGGGGGCAATCTACGAGCAGTACTTC. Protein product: CSSSPGQGAIYEQYF.

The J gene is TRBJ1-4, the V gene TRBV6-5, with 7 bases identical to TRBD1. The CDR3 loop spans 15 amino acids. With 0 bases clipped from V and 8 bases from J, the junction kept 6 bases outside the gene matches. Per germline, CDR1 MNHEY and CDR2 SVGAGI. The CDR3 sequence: CASSYSIGQEEKLFF. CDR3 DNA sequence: TGTGCCAGCAGTTACTCGATTGGACAGGAAGAAAAACTGTTTTTT.

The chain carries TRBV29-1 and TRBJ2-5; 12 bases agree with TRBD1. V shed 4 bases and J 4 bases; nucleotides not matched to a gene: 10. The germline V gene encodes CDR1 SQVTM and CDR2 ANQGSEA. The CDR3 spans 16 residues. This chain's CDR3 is CSVVRSGTGGGETQYF. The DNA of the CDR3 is TGCAGCGTTGTGCGTTCTGGGACAGGGGGCGGAGAGACCCAGTACTTC.

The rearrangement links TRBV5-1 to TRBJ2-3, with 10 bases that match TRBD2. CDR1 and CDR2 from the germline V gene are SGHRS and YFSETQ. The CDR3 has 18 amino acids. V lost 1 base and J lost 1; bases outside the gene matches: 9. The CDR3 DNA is TGCGCCAGCAGCTTGTCTGCCCAAGCGGGAGGGGGCACAGATACGCAGTATTTT. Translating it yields CASSLSAQAGGGTDTQYF.

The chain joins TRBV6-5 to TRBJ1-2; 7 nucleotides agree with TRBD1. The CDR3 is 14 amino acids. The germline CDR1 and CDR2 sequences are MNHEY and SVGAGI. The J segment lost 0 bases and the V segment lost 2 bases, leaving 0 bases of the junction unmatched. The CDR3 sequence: CASSYDRANYGYTF. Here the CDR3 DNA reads TGTGCCAGCAGTTACGACAGGGCTAACTATGGCTACACCTTC.

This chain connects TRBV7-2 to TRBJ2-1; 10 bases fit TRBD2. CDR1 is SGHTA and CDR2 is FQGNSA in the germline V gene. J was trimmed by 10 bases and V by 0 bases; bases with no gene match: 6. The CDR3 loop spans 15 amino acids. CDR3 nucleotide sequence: TGTGCCAGCAGCTTAGCGGTCTCAGCGGGAGGGGAGCAGTTCTTC. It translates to CASSLAVSAGGEQFF. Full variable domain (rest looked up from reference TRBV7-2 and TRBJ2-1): GAGVSQSPSNKVTEKGKDVELRCDPISGHTALYWYRQSLGQGLEFLIYFQGNSAPDKSGLPSDRFSAERTGGSVSTLTIQRTQQEDSAVYLCASSLAVSAGGEQFFGPGTRLTVL.

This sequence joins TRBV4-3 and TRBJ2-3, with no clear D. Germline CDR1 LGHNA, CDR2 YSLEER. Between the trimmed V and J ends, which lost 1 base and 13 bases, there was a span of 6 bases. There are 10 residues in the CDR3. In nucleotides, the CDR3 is TGCGCCAGCAGCCAAGGGCAGGAGTATTTT. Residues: CASSQGQEYF.

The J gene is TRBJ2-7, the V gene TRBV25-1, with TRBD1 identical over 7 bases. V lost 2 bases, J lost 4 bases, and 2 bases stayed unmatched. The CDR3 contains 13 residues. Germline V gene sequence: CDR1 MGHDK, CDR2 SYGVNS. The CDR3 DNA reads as TGTGCCAGCAGTGAAACGACAGGGTACGAGCAGTACTTC. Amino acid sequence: CASSETTGYEQYF.

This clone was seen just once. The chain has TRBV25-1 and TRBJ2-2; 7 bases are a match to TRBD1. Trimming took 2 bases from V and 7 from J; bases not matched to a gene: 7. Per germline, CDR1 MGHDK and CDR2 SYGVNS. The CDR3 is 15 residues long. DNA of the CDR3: TGTGCCAGCAGTGAACCAAGGACAGGAGACGGGGAGCTGTTTTTT. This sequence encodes CASSEPRTGDGELFF. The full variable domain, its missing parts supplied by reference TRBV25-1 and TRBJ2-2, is EADIYQTPRYLVIGTGKKITLECSQTMGHDKMYWYQQDPGMELHLIHYSYGVNSTEKGDLSSESTVSRIRTEHFPLTLESARPSHTSQYLCASSEPRTGDGELFFGEGSRLTVL.

The CDR3 DNA is TGTGCCAGCAGCTTGTTTTGGACAGCGGATCAGCCCCAGCATTTT. Protein: CASSLFWTADQPQHF. The chain recombines TRBV5-5 with TRBJ1-5, with D possibly TRBD1 on 6 matching bases. Trimming shortened V by 1 base and J by 5 bases, and 13 bases separated the two germline ends. The CDR3 consists of 15 residues. Germline V gene sequence: CDR1 SGHKS, CDR2 YYEKEE (reference sequence).

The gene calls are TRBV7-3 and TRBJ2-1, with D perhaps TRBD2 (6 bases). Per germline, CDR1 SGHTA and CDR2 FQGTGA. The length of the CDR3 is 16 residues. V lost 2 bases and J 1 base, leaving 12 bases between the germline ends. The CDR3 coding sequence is TGTGCCAGCAGCTTAGCCAGCGGGCAGTCCTACAATGAGCAGTTCTTC. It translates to CASSLASGQSYNEQFF.

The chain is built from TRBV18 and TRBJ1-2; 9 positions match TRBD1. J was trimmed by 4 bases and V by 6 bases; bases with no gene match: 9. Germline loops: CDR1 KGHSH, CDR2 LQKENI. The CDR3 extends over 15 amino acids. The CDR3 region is CASSPDRGTFYGYTF. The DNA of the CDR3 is TGTGCCAGCTCGCCCGACAGGGGGACCTTCTATGGCTACACCTTC.

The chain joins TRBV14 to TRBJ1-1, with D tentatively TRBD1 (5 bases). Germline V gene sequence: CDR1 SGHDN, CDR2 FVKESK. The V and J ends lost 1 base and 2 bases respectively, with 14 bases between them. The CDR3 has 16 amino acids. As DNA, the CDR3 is TGTGCCAGCAGCCAAGCTCCGGTCTGGGGCAACACTGAAGCTTTCTTT. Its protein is CASSQAPVWGNTEAFF.

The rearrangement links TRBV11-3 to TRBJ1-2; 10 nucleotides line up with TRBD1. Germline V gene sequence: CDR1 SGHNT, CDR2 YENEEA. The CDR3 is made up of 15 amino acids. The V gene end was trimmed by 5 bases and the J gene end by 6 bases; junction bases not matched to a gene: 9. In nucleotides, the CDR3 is TGTGCCAGCAGCCCCCGGACAGGGGGTTCCCATGGCTACACCTTC. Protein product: CASSPRTGGSHGYTF.

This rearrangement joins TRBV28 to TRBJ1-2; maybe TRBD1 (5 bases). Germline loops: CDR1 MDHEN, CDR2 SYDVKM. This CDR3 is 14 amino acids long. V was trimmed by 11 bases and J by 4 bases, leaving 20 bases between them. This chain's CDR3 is CAARAPGGAYGYTF. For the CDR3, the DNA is TGTGCCGCCCGAGCCCCGGGAGGGGCCTATGGCTACACCTTC.